This T cell receptor (beta chain) appears in the sequencing data of a study of blood T cell repertoires in COVID-19. As for the study in general: Both acute and convalescent COVID-19 samples were obtained from the United States, Italy and Spain.

After removal of 4 bases from V and 9 bases from J, the junction contained 9 bases not matched to a gene. Germline values: CDR1 LGHNA, CDR2 YNFKEQ. The CDR3 consists of 15 residues. The authors' processing: How many nucleated cells were present was estimated from reference gene primer amplification. Here immunoSEQ multiplex PCR was the method, and the copy in TCRdb shows in-frame clones only, minus some. Clone size and V and J calls were adopted from that table, with D and trimming inferred from the DNA. The sample has approximately 240,000 clones; just under 85% are singletons. Sequenced material: peripheral blood. The chain has TRBV4-2 and TRBJ2-7, with TRBD2 matching 13 bases. The clonotype was recovered from a man aged 50-59 years with acute or convalescent COVID-19. This CDR3 is CASSREWTSGGPQYF. CDR3 bases: TGTGCCAGCAGCCGGGAATGGACTAGCGGGGGTCCGCAGTACTTC.